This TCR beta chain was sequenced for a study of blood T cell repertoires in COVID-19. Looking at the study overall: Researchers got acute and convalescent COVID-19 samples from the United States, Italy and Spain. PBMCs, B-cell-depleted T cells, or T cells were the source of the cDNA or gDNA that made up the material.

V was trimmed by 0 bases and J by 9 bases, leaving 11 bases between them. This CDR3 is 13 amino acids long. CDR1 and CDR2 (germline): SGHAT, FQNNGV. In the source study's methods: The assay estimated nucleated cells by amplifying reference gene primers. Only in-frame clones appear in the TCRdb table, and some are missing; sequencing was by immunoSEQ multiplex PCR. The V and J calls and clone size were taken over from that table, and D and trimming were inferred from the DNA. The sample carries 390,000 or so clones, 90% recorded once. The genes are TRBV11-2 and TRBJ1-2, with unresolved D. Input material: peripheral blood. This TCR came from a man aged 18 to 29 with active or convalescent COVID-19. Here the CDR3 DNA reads TGTGCCAGCAGCTTAGATATGGGTGGGCGCTACACCTTC. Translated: CASSLDMGGRYTF. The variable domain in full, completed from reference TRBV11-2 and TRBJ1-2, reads EAGVAQSPRYKIIEKRQSVAFWCNPISGHATLYWYQQILGQGPKLLIQFQNNGVVDDSQLPKDRFSAERLKGVDSTLKIQPAKLEDSAVYLCASSLDMGGRYTFGSGTRLTVV.